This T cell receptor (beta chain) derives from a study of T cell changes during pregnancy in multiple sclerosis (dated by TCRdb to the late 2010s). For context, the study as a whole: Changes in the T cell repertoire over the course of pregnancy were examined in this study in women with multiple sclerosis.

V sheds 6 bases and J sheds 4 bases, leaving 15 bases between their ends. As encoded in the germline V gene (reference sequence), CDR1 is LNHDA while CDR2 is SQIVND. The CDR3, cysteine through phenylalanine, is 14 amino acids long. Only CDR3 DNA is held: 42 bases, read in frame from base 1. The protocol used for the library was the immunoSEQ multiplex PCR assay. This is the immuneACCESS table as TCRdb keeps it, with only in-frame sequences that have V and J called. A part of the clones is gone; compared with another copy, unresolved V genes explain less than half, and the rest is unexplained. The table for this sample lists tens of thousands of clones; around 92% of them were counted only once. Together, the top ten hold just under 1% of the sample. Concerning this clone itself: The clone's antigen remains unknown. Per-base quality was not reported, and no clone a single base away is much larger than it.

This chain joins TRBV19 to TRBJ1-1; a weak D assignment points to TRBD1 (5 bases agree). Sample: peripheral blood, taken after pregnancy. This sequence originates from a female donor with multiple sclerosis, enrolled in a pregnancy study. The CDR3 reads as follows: CASSPGGGVTEAFF. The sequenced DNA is TGTGCCAGTAGCCCCGGGGGAGGGGTCACTGAAGCTTTCTTT.